The 22 T cell receptor beta chains below come from one sample, sequenced in a study of persistence of HIV-infected CD4 T cells. Antigens for these TCRs are unknown. Nonspecific anti-CD3/anti-CD28 bead stimulation represents the broad CD4+ T cell repertoire. Sorting of responding CD4+ T cells relied on upregulated CD40 ligand together with CD69. The libraries were made with immunoSEQ version 4 in survey mode. Only in-frame clones appear in the TCRdb table, and some are missing; sequencing was by immunoSEQ multiplex PCR. The repertoire holds some 50,000 clones, over 80% seen once, with 3.3% in the top ten. This material consisted of CD4+ T cells sorted from PBMCs after roughly 18-hour stimulation, taken from a patient who received antiretroviral therapy. The receptor set was obtained from an adult woman with HIV who was CMV-seropositive.

The V and J genes are TRBV19 and TRBJ2-5; D ambiguous. The CDR3 totals 13 residues. Trimming took 3 bases from V and 2 from J, leaving 7 bases between them. Per germline, CDR1 LNHDA and CDR2 SQIVND (reference sequence). DNA for the CDR3: TGTGCCAGTAGTATCTTCGGACAAGAGACCCAGTACTTC. This translates into CASSIFGQETQYF.

This clone was detected once. The chain combines TRBV19 with TRBJ2-5, with a tentative D call TRBD1 (6 bases). The CDR3 runs 15 residues. Germline CDR1 and CDR2: LNHDA and SQIVND (reference sequence). The V and J ends lost 7 bases and 2 bases respectively, with 17 bases between them. This chain's CDR3 is CASTAQVGAQETQYF. The DNA of the CDR3 is TGTGCCAGTACGGCCCAGGTGGGGGCACAAGAGACCCAGTACTTC.

This clone was observed a single time. This chain links TRBV5-1 with TRBJ2-7; tentative D call: TRBD1 (5 bases). CDR3 size: 16 residues. Germline CDR1 is SGHRS and CDR2 is YFSETQ. V was cut by 0 bases and J by 0 bases, with 13 bases left in between. In DNA, the CDR3 is TGCGCCAGCAGCTTGGGTTGGGGCTCAATCTCCTACGAGCAGTACTTC. This codes for CASSLGWGSISYEQYF.

The chain is built from TRBV7-8 and TRBJ2-2; 8 nucleotides match TRBD2. This CDR3 spans 16 amino acids. The V and J ends lost 2 bases and 5 bases, in that order; junction bases with no gene match: 7. Germline CDR1 SGHVS, CDR2 FQNEAQ. DNA of the CDR3: TGTGCCAGCAGCTTACCCGGGAGCGGGAGTACCGGGGAGCTGTTTTTT. Its protein is CASSLPGSGSTGELFF.

The chain employs TRBV6-2 or TRBV6-3 and TRBJ2-3; D call uncertain. CDR3 length: 15 amino acids. Germline V CDR1 and CDR2: MNHEY, SVGEGT. Between the trimmed V and J ends, which lost 2 bases and 4 bases, there was a span of 13 bases. This CDR3 is CASSYQGNGADTQYF. The CDR3 DNA sequence: TGTGCCAGCAGTTACCAAGGGAACGGTGCAGATACGCAGTATTTT.

CDR3 residues: CATSEIRGIAGELFF. CDR3 DNA sequence: TGTGCCACCAGCGAAATCAGGGGGATCGCCGGGGAGCTGTTTTTT. The V call is TRBV24-1, the J call TRBJ2-2; TRBD1 matches 7 bases. Germline V gene data show CDR1 as KGHDR and CDR2 as SFDVKD. This CDR3 has 15 amino acids. With 7 bases clipped from V and 6 bases from J, the junction kept 10 bases outside the gene matches.

By share, this clone ranks as medium-sized. This chain joins TRBV28 and TRBJ2-7; tentatively, D is TRBD2 (7 bases). CDR3 length equals 12 residues. Trimming pared 8 bases from V and 6 bases from J, leaving 14 bases between. Germline CDR1 reads MDHEN; CDR2 reads SYDVKM. CDR3 coding DNA: TGTGCCAGCGCCTGGCGGGGGCGCGAGCAGTACTTC. This gives the protein CASAWRGREQYF. The full variable domain, rest sourced from reference TRBV28 and TRBJ2-7, is DVKVTQSSRYLVKRTGEKVFLECVQDMDHENMFWYRQDPGLGLRLIYFSYDVKMKEKGDIPEGYSVSREKKERFSLILESASTNQTSMYLCASAWRGREQYFGPGTRLTVT.

V and J are TRBV4-3 and TRBJ1-6; a weak D match, TRBD1 (6 bases). The V gene lost 3 bases and the J gene lost 12 bases, with 12 bases spanning the gap. CDR1 is LGHNA and CDR2 is YSLEER in the germline V gene. The CDR3 consists of 13 residues. CDR3 protein: CASSQETGEPLHF. DNA for the CDR3: TGCGCCAGCAGCCAGGAGACAGGTGAACCCCTCCACTTT.

The rearrangement joins TRBV27 to TRBJ2-7, with a possible D match to TRBD1 (6 bases). The CDR3 consists of 15 residues. Germline V lookup: CDR1 MNHEY, CDR2 SMNVEV (reference sequence). V lost 0 bases to trimming and J lost 3 bases, with 12 bases between them. DNA for the CDR3: TGTGCCAGCAGTTTATCCCCCCGACAGGTCTACGAGCAGTACTTC. Amino acids: CASSLSPRQVYEQYF.

This chain links TRBV12-3 or TRBV12-4 with TRBJ1-2; D is undetermined. The CDR3 has 12 amino acids. V was shortened by 10 bases and J by 8 bases, with 17 bases between the two germline ends. The CDR3 bases are TGTGCCACCAAGACTGACGCGGGCGGCTACACCTTC. Protein product: CATKTDAGGYTF.

The chain links TRBV11-2 to TRBJ1-3; no clear D. The CDR3 runs to 15 residues. CDR1 is SGHAT, CDR2 FQNNGV, per germline. The germline V and J ends were trimmed by 5 bases and 2 bases, with 13 bases remaining between them. The CDR3 spells CASSPSIEAGNTIYF. CDR3 sequence (DNA): TGTGCCAGCAGCCCGTCCATTGAAGCTGGAAACACCATATATTTT.

This chain joins TRBV19 and TRBJ2-2, with a tentative D call TRBD2 (5 bases). The CDR3 is made up of 17 amino acids. Between the trimmed V and J ends, which lost 7 bases and 2 bases, there was a span of 20 bases. From germline, CDR1 is LNHDA and CDR2 SQIVND (reference sequence). In nucleotides, the CDR3 is TGTGCCAGTACCCCCAACAGAGCGGTTTTCAACACCGGGGAGCTGTTTTTT. Amino acid sequence: CASTPNRAVFNTGELFF. Drawing the rest from reference TRBV19 and TRBJ2-2, the complete variable domain is DGGITQSPKYLFRKEGQNVTLSCEQNLNHDAMYWYRQDPGQGLRLIYYSQIVNDFQKGDIAEGYSVSREKKESFPLTVTSAQKNPTAFYLCASTPNRAVFNTGELFFGEGSRLTVL.

This sequence joins TRBV11-3 and TRBJ2-7; possibly TRBD2 for D (5 bases). The germline gives CDR1 SGHNT, CDR2 YENEEA. Trimming removed 0 bases at V and 4 bases at J, with 13 bases between. This CDR3 comprises 15 residues. This CDR3 is CASSLEATRTYEQYF. The CDR3 DNA sequence: TGTGCCAGCAGCTTAGAAGCCACTAGAACATACGAGCAGTACTTC.

The sample holds one count of this clone. This chain links TRBV28 with TRBJ2-5; 10 bases map to TRBD1. Germline CDR1 is MDHEN and CDR2 is SYDVKM. V lost 4 bases to trimming and J lost 5 bases; unmatched junction nucleotides: 10. The CDR3 contains 16 residues. The CDR3 protein is CASSSSSLGQGETQYF. The CDR3 DNA reads TGTGCCAGCAGTTCCTCTTCTCTGGGACAGGGGGAGACCCAGTACTTC.

This chain links TRBV6-6 with TRBJ1-3, with D possibly being TRBD1 (6 bases). Germline CDR1 MNHNY, CDR2 SVGAGI (reference sequence). CDR3 length: 15 residues. Trimming cost V 7 bases and J 4 bases, with 17 bases left between them. The CDR3 here is CASIRDSQGGNTIYF. CDR3 nucleotide sequence: TGTGCCAGCATTCGGGACTCCCAGGGGGGAAACACCATATATTTT.

The chain couples TRBV5-1 to TRBJ1-1; D is unclear. Germline V gene data show CDR1 as SGHRS and CDR2 as YFSETQ. Trimming pared 4 bases from V and 0 bases from J, leaving 10 bases between. CDR3 length: 14 residues. CDR3 region: CASSSDTLNTEAFF. The CDR3 DNA follows: TGCGCCAGCAGCAGCGACACCCTGAACACTGAAGCTTTCTTT.

The chain carries TRBV30 and TRBJ2-1; 16 bases are a match to TRBD2. Germline CDR1 and CDR2: GTSNPN and SVGIG (reference sequence). CDR3 size: 16 residues. V lost 8 bases, J lost 9 bases, and 13 bases stayed unmatched. In DNA form, the CDR3 reads TGTGCCCTTGAGGGACTAGCGGGGGGGCCGTTCTCTGAGCAGTTCTTC. Its translation is CALEGLAGGPFSEQFF.

The genes are TRBV9 and TRBJ2-1; TRBD2 agrees at 8 bases. The V and J ends lost 0 bases and 6 bases, in that order; junction bases with no gene match: 8. CDR1 is SGDLS, CDR2 YYNGEE, per germline. The CDR3 extends over 16 amino acids. The CDR3 DNA follows: TGTGCCAGCAGCGTAGGAGGAGCGGGGGCAAGCAATGAGCAGTTCTTC. Amino acid sequence: CASSVGGAGASNEQFF. The variable domain in full, completed from reference TRBV9 and TRBJ2-1, reads DSGVTQTPKHLITATGQRVTLRCSPRSGDLSVYWYQQSLDQGLQFLIQYYNGEERAKGNILERFSAQQFPDLHSELNLSSLELGDSALYFCASSVGGAGASNEQFFGPGTRLTVL.

The chain recombines TRBV7-2 with TRBJ1-6; D is possibly TRBD1 (5 bases). The CDR3 runs to 14 residues. Germline-derived CDR1 and CDR2 are SGHTA and FQGNSA. Between the trimmed V and J ends, which lost 5 bases and 9 bases, there was a span of 14 bases. The CDR3 here is CASSRDWVSSPLHF. The CDR3 region has the DNA TGTGCCAGCAGCCGGGACTGGGTGAGTTCACCCCTCCACTTT.

The chain recombines TRBV19 with TRBJ1-2; unclear D gene. This CDR3 is 15 amino acids long. Germline CDR1 reads LNHDA; CDR2 reads SQIVND (reference sequence). The V and J ends lost 7 bases and 2 bases respectively, with 17 bases between them. The chain's CDR3 is CASKPTSGRNYGYTF. The CDR3 region has the DNA TGTGCCAGTAAACCAACCTCGGGGAGAAACTATGGCTACACCTTC.

CDR3 region: CASGRDTKGEQYF. CDR3 DNA: TGTGCCAGCGGAAGGGACACCAAGGGGGAGCAGTACTTC. V gene TRBV5-4 combines with J gene TRBJ2-7; D perhaps matches TRBD1 (6 bases). Germline CDR1 and CDR2: SGHNT and YYREEE (reference sequence). Trimming left V 7 bases short and J 7 bases short, with 18 bases between. This CDR3 spans 13 amino acids. Full variable domain (rest looked up from reference TRBV5-4 and TRBJ2-7): ETGVTQSPTHLIKTRGQQVTLRCSSQSGHNTVSWYQQALGQGPQFIFQYYREEENGRGNFPPRFSGLQFPNYSSELNVNALELDDSALYLCASGRDTKGEQYFGPGTRLTVT.

This chain uses TRBV3-1 (or the pseudogene TRBV3-2) with TRBJ1-2; D might be TRBD1 (6 bases). V was clipped by 0 bases and J by 12 bases, with 17 bases between them. Germline CDR1 LGHDT, CDR2 YNNKEL (reference sequence). This CDR3 has 14 amino acids. CDR3: CASSQDGGRMANTF. The CDR3 DNA reads TGTGCCAGCAGCCAAGATGGGGGGCGTATGGCTAACACCTTC.